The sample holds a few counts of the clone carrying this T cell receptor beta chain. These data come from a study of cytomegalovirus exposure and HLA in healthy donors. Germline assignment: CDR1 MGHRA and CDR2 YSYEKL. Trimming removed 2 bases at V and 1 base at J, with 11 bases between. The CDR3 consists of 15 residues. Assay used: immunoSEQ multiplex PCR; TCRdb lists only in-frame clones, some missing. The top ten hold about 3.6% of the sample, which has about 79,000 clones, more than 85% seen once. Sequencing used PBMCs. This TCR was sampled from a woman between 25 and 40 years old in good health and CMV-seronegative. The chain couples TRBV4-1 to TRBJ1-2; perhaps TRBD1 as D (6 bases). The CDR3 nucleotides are TGCGCCAGCAGCCAACCGACAGGCTTTAACTATGGCTACACCTTC. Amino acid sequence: CASSQPTGFNYGYTF.